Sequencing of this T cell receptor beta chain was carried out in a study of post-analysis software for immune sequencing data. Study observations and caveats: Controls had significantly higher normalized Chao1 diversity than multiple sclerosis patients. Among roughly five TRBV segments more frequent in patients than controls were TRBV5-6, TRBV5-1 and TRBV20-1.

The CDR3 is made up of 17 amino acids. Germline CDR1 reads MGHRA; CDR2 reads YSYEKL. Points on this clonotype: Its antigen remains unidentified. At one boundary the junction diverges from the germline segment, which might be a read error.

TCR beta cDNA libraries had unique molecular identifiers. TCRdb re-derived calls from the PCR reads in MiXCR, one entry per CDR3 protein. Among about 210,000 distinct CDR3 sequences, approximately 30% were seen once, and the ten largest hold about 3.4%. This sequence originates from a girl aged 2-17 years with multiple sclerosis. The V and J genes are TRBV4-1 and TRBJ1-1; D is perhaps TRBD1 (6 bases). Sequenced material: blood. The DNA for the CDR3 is TGCGCCAGCATCACAAGATGGAAGACATCGAGGGACACTGGAGCTTTCTTT. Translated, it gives CASITRWKTSRDTGAFF.